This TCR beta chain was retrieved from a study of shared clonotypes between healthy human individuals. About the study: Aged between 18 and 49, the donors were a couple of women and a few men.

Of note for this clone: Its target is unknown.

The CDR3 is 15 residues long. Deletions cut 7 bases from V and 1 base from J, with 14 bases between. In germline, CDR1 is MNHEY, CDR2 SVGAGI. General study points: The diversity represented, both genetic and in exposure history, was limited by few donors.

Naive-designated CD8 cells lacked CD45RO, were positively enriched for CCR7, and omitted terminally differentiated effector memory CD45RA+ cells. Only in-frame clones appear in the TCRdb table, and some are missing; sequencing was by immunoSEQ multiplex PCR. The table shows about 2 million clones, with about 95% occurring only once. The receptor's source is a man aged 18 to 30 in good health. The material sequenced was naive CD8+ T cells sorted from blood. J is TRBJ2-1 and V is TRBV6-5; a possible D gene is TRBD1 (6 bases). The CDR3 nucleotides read TGTGCCAGCAAGTTACAAGGGGGATCCTACAATGAGCAGTTCTTC. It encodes CASKLQGGSYNEQFF.